This T cell receptor beta chain was identified during a study of memory CD4+ T cells and cytomegalovirus serostatus. Whole-study context: This sample comes from healthy Belgian adults, roughly nine CMV seropositive, approximately 22 seronegative.

J lost 4 bases, V lost 5 bases, and 5 bases had no gene match. The CDR3 is 13 amino acids. Germline CDR1 is SGHNT and CDR2 is YYREEE (reference sequence). The sort gate was single viable CD3+CD4+CD8-CD45RO+ cells for memory CD4+ T cells. The repertoire was sequenced with immunoSEQ multiplex PCR; TCRdb's copy has only in-frame clones and lacks some. The sample lists around 50,000 clones; about 73% were seen once. Of note for this clone: Its antigen is unknown.

Notes on the study in general: The CMV-associated TCR signature appears largely within the CD4+ memory repertoire. Of about 150 reported CMV TCRbeta sequences, some 67 were found in memory CD4+ repertoires.

The chain couples TRBV5-4 to TRBJ1-1, with TRBD1 matching 7 bases. The sample was memory CD4+ T cells from blood. This receptor was taken from an adult in good health and CMV-seronegative. CDR3 sequence: CASSWTGRTEAFF. Here the CDR3 DNA reads TGTGCCAGCAGTTGGACAGGCCGCACTGAAGCTTTCTTT.